These T cell receptor beta chains were read from a single sample in a study of identical twins. TCRdb independently ran MiXCR on the 5' RACE reads; one entry per CDR3 protein. The profile covers roughly 230,000 distinct CDR3 sequences, with roughly 8.7% appearing a single time and roughly 3.1% taken by the ten largest. A further study also used this sample, focusing on yellow fever vaccine responses in identical twins.

The sequenced sample was CD8+ T cells sorted from blood. The receptors derive from a woman between 18 and 30 years old in good health. Both conserved end residues are part of each CDR3. The order of the fields is D gene, V gene, clone size, J gene, CDR3 protein, CDR3 DNA. D genes are given only for firm matches. Only some rows state a clone size, as once, few, many or a class for expanded clones.

TRBD2	TRBV30	few	TRBJ2-2	CAWTAGGLTGELFF	TGTGCCTGGACGGCGGGAGGGCTGACCGGGGAGCTGTTTTTT
TRBD1	TRBV28	-	TRBJ2-7	CASKTGASYEQYF	TGTGCCAGCAAGACAGGGGCATCCTACGAGCAGTACTTC
-	TRBV11-2	few	TRBJ2-1	CASSLETHANEQFF	TGTGCCAGCAGCTTAGAGACGCACGCCAATGAGCAGTTCTTC
-	TRBV5-6	-	TRBJ2-7	CASSSEDPYEQYF	TGTGCCAGCAGCTCGGAGGACCCCTACGAGCAGTACTTC
-	TRBV29-1	many	TRBJ2-2	CSVEDRRSTNTGELFF	TGCAGCGTTGAAGATCGGCGCAGCACGAACACCGGGGAGCTGTTTTTT
-	TRBV6-2/TRBV6-3	-	TRBJ2-7	CASAEVANYEQYF	TGTGCCAGCGCCGAGGTAGCGAACTACGAGCAGTACTTC
-	TRBV4-3	many	TRBJ2-2	CASSPTPTGELFF	TGCGCCAGCAGCCCCACACCCACCGGGGAGCTGTTTTTT
-	TRBV6-5	many	TRBJ2-7	CASSYVAEGMGSEQYF	TGTGCCAGCAGTTACGTTGCAGAGGGTATGGGTTCCGAGCAGTACTTC
-	TRBV24-1	once	TRBJ2-3	CATSVSTLTDTQYF	TGTGCCACCAGTGTTTCTACCCTCACAGATACGCAGTATTTT
TRBD2	TRBV27	few	TRBJ2-5	CASSNRREGLQTQYF	TGTGCCAGCAGTAATAGGCGGGAGGGCCTACAGACCCAGTACTTC
-	TRBV9	few	TRBJ1-3	CASSVAGGNTIYF	TGTGCCAGCAGCGTAGCAGGGGGAAACACCATATATTTT
TRBD2	TRBV25-1	many	TRBJ2-5	CASSELGLAGLGETQYF	TGTGCCAGCAGTGAATTGGGACTAGCGGGATTAGGAGAGACCCAGTACTTC
-	TRBV27	few	TRBJ1-2	CASADLDSWGGYTF	TGTGCCAGTGCCGACCTGGACTCTTGGGGCGGCTACACCTTC
TRBD1	TRBV29-1	many	TRBJ2-7	CSVVPGTGTSYEQYF	TGCAGCGTTGTCCCCGGGACAGGGACTTCCTACGAGCAGTACTTC
-	TRBV12-3/TRBV12-4	many	TRBJ1-1	CASRDGVNTEAFF	TGTGCCAGCAGGGACGGGGTGAACACTGAAGCTTTCTTT
TRBD2	TRBV11-2	-	TRBJ2-3	CASSSGGVADTQYF	TGTGCCAGCAGCTCGGGGGGGGTCGCAGATACGCAGTATTTT
-	TRBV5-4	few	TRBJ1-4	CASTFPEEEKLFF	TGTGCCAGCACCTTTCCGGAGGAAGAAAAACTGTTTTTT